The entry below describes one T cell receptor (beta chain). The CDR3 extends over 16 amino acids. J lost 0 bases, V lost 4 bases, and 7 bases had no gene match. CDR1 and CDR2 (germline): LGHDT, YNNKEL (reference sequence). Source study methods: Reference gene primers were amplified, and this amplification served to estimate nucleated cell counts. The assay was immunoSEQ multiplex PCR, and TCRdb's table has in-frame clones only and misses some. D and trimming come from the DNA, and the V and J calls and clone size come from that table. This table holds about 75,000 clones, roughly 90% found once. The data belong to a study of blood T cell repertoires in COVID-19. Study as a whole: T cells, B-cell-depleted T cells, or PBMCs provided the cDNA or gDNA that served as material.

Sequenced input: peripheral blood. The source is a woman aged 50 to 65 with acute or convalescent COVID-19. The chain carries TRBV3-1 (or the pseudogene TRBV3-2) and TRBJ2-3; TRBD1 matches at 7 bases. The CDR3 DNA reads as TGTGCCAGCAGCCCGGGGACAGCCTCTAGCACAGATACGCAGTATTTT. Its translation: CASSPGTASSTDTQYF.